A selection of T cell receptor beta chains follows, all from one sample in a study of control samples from healthy donors and cancer patients. Data came from immunoSEQ multiplex PCR; TCRdb stores just in-frame clones and leaves some out. Found here are 140,000 to 150,000 clones, about nine tenths of them singletons; the top ten hold approximately 2.9%. Material: blood. Receptors originate from a man younger than 45 in good health. CDR3s include the opening cysteine and the closing phenylalanine or tryptophan. D genes are given only for firm matches. The size of a clone is reported for some rows only, either as once, few or many, or as a class for expanded clones.

CASSSWTGRNTGELFF	TGTGCCAGCAGCTCCTGGACAGGACGGAACACCGGGGAGCTGTTTTTT	-	TRBD1	TRBJ2-2	TRBV7-3
CASSQGLASDTQYF	TGTGCCAGCAGCCAGGGACTAGCCTCAGATACGCAGTATTTT	-	TRBD2	TRBJ2-3	TRBV5-4
CASSLASGPTDTQYF	TGCGCCAGCAGCTTGGCTAGCGGACCCACAGATACGCAGTATTTT	-	TRBD2	TRBJ2-3	TRBV5-1
CASSQSDGRNTEAFF	TGTGCCAGCAGCCAATCGGACGGAAGGAACACTGAAGCTTTCTTT	-	-	TRBJ1-1	TRBV13
CASSPGSKRDTQYF	TGTGCCAGCAGCCCCGGTAGTAAAAGAGATACGCAGTATTTT	-	-	TRBJ2-3	TRBV14
CASSLCEQGLSNQPQHF	TGCGCCAGCAGTCTATGTGAACAGGGGTTGTCCAATCAGCCCCAGCATTTT	few	TRBD1	TRBJ1-5	TRBV23-1
CASSRKTASLMNTEAFF	TGTGCCAGCAGCCGGAAGACAGCTTCGCTAATGAACACTGAAGCTTTCTTT	-	-	TRBJ1-1	TRBV11-2
CASSTGNGGSPLHF	TGTGCCAGCAGTACAGGGAATGGCGGGTCACCCCTCCACTTT	-	-	TRBJ1-6	TRBV27
CASSQGTGQDSLF	TGTGCCAGCAGCCAAGGGACGGGACAGGATTCCCTCTTC	-	TRBD1	TRBJ2-7	TRBV3-1/TRBV3-2
CATSDWASNEQYF	TGTGCCACCAGTGATTGGGCTAGCAACGAGCAGTACTTC	-	-	TRBJ2-7	TRBV24-1
CAWSLLLEGQMKNTEAFF	TGTGCCTGGAGTTTACTCCTTGAAGGACAGATGAAGAACACTGAAGCTTTCTTT	-	-	TRBJ1-1	TRBV30
CASSERGPLSTEAFF	TGTGCCAGCAGTGAAAGGGGACCCTTGAGCACTGAAGCTTTCTTT	-	-	TRBJ1-1	TRBV6-1
CASSFPTGELFF	TGCGCCAGCAGCTTTCCCACCGGGGAGCTGTTTTTT	few	-	TRBJ2-2	TRBV5-1
CASSQERGTSGNNEQFF	TGTGCCAGCAGCCAAGAGCGCGGGACTAGCGGTAACAATGAGCAGTTCTTC	-	TRBD2	TRBJ2-1	TRBV3-1/TRBV3-2
CASTPDGMNTEAFF	TGTGCCAGCACCCCGGACGGAATGAACACTGAAGCTTTCTTT	-	-	TRBJ1-1	TRBV5-6
CASSAIQGERAFF	TGTGCCAGCAGTGCTATTCAGGGAGAACGAGCTTTCTTT	-	-	TRBJ1-1	TRBV6-4
CASSQDITSGAYEQYF	TGCGCCAGCAGCCAAGATATAACTAGCGGGGCCTACGAGCAGTACTTC	-	TRBD2	TRBJ2-7	TRBV4-1
CASFWDSSYEQYF	TGTGCCAGCTTCTGGGACAGCTCCTACGAGCAGTACTTC	-	TRBD1	TRBJ2-7	TRBV28
CASKYYGTEAFF	TGTGCCAGCAAGTACTACGGGACTGAAGCTTTCTTT	-	-	TRBJ1-1	TRBV6-5
CASSDWTGGTEAFF	TGTGCCAGCAGTGATTGGACAGGGGGCACTGAAGCTTTCTTT	-	TRBD1	TRBJ1-1	TRBV25-1
CASSLAGGPIGYTF	TGTGCCAGCAGCTTGGCCGGGGGTCCTATTGGCTACACCTTC	-	-	TRBJ1-2	TRBV5-4
CASSHLRATNEKLFF	TGTGCCAGCAGCCACCTCAGAGCAACTAATGAAAAACTGTTTTTT	few	-	TRBJ1-4	TRBV11-2
CASSLLTTSYNEQFF	TGTGCCAGCAGCCTCCTGACAACCTCCTACAATGAGCAGTTCTTC	-	-	TRBJ2-1	TRBV3-1/TRBV3-2
CATSESNYGYTF	TGTGCCACCAGTGAAAGTAACTATGGCTACACCTTC	-	-	TRBJ1-2	TRBV24-1
CASSESVSGVKGYEQYF	TGTGCCAGCAGTGAAAGTGTAAGCGGGGTAAAAGGCTACGAGCAGTACTTC	-	TRBD2	TRBJ2-7	TRBV6-1
CASSLDRINYGYTF	TGTGCCAGTTCCCTGGACAGGATTAACTATGGCTACACCTTC	-	TRBD1	TRBJ1-2	TRBV19
CASKGGANYNEQFF	TGTGCCAGCAAGGGGGGGGCCAACTACAATGAGCAGTTCTTC	-	-	TRBJ2-1	TRBV13
CASSPQGSLFASNQPQHF	TGTGCCAGCAGTCCTCAAGGTAGCCTATTCGCGAGCAATCAGCCCCAGCATTTT	-	-	TRBJ1-5	TRBV27
CASRWDRGGLGASYNSPLHF	TGTGCCAGCAGATGGGACAGAGGAGGTCTGGGCGCCTCCTATAATTCACCCCTCCACTTT	-	TRBD1	TRBJ1-6	TRBV28
CASSLFPAGSYEQYF	TGTGCCAGCAGCTTGTTCCCCGCAGGATCCTACGAGCAGTACTTC	-	-	TRBJ2-7	TRBV5-6
CASSLKGGLGYTF	TGTGCCAGCAGCTTAAAAGGGGGTCTTGGCTACACCTTC	-	-	TRBJ1-2	TRBV7-9
CATSVGDMDLYTF	TGTGCCACCAGTGTAGGGGATATGGATCTCTACACCTTC	-	-	TRBJ1-2	TRBV24-1
CATSDPGTGMMGETQYF	TGTGCCACCAGTGATCCGGGGACAGGGATGATGGGAGAGACCCAGTACTTC	-	TRBD1	TRBJ2-5	TRBV24-1
CASSLSYDLQYF	TGTGCCAGCAGCCTCTCATACGACCTGCAGTACTTC	-	-	TRBJ2-7	TRBV14
CATGRDSNQPQHF	TGCGCCACCGGGAGGGATAGCAATCAGCCCCAGCATTTT	few	-	TRBJ1-5	TRBV5-1
CSASSVQGKNSPLHF	TGCAGTGCTAGTTCCGTCCAGGGAAAGAATTCACCCCTCCACTTT	-	-	TRBJ1-6	TRBV20-1
CASSLRTGGIDEQYF	TGTGCCAGCAGCTTAAGGACAGGGGGCATCGACGAGCAGTACTTC	-	TRBD1	TRBJ2-7	TRBV7-2
CASSQDPGDSGNTIYF	TGCGCCAGCAGCCAAGACCCGGGAGACTCTGGAAACACCATATATTTT	-	-	TRBJ1-3	TRBV4-1
CATSRAGLFTDTQYF	TGTGCCACCAGCAGAGCGGGACTCTTCACAGATACGCAGTATTTT	-	-	TRBJ2-3	TRBV15
CSVKAGGPGELFF	TGCAGCGTAAAAGCGGGGGGGCCCGGGGAGCTGTTTTTT	-	TRBD2	TRBJ2-2	TRBV29-1
CASSLVGSTDTQYF	TGTGCCAGCAGCTTGGTCGGGAGCACAGATACGCAGTATTTT	-	-	TRBJ2-3	TRBV5-5
CASSEVGGAGETQYF	TGTGCCAGCAGTGAAGTTGGGGGCGCAGGGGAGACCCAGTACTTC	-	-	TRBJ2-5	TRBV6-1
CASSELGTGLSYNEQFF	TGTGCCAGCAGTGAACTAGGGACAGGACTCTCCTACAATGAGCAGTTCTTC	-	TRBD1	TRBJ2-1	TRBV2
CASSSRVVNTGELFF	TGTGCCAGCAGCTCAAGGGTGGTGAACACCGGGGAGCTGTTTTTT	-	-	TRBJ2-2	TRBV7-2
CATSRFLTPGREETEAFF	TGTGCCACCAGCAGATTTTTAACCCCGGGCAGGGAGGAGACTGAAGCTTTCTTT	-	-	TRBJ1-1	TRBV15
CASSRELQDTEAFF	TGTGCCAGCAGTCGGGAGCTTCAGGACACTGAAGCTTTCTTT	-	-	TRBJ1-1	TRBV27
CASSDLRGPDSNQPQHF	TGTGCCAGCAGTGACCTCAGGGGGCCGGATAGCAATCAGCCCCAGCATTTT	once	TRBD1	TRBJ1-5	TRBV6-1
CASSQVPYEQYF	TGTGCCAGCAGTCAAGTCCCCTACGAGCAGTACTTC	-	-	TRBJ2-7	TRBV5-4
CASRGLLEAFF	TGTGCCAGCAGGGGGCTGCTCGAAGCTTTCTTT	once	-	TRBJ1-1	TRBV6-6
CASSLDRGNYGYTF	TGCGCCAGCAGCTTGGACCGGGGGAACTATGGCTACACCTTC	-	-	TRBJ1-2	TRBV5-1
CASSMPLLGGTEAFF	TGTGCCAGTAGTATGCCCCTCCTTGGAGGGACTGAAGCTTTCTTT	-	-	TRBJ1-1	TRBV19
CASSLEVGNTIYF	TGTGCCAGCAGTTTAGAGGTTGGAAACACCATATATTTT	few	-	TRBJ1-3	TRBV12-3/TRBV12-4
CAISEKLQNNSPLHF	TGTGCCATCAGTGAGAAGCTACAGAATAATTCACCCCTCCACTTT	-	-	TRBJ1-6	TRBV10-3
CASIEGYLGTGELFF	TGCGCCAGCATTGAAGGGTACCTAGGCACCGGGGAGCTGTTTTTT	-	-	TRBJ2-2	TRBV5-1
CASSTDKTAGNTIYF	TGTGCCAGTAGTACCGACAAAACTGCTGGAAACACCATATATTTT	-	-	TRBJ1-3	TRBV19
CASSFHRLALNTGELFF	TGTGCCAGCAGCTTCCACAGACTAGCGCTTAACACCGGGGAGCTGTTTTTT	-	TRBD2	TRBJ2-2	TRBV11-2
CASKEGRDTEAFF	TGTGCCAGCAAGGAGGGCCGGGACACTGAAGCTTTCTTT	-	-	TRBJ1-1	TRBV2
CASSSGTGVYGELFF	TGTGCCAGCAGCTCCGGGACAGGGGTTTACGGGGAGCTGTTTTTT	-	TRBD1	TRBJ2-2	TRBV11-2
CASSLDRSNEKLFF	TGTGCCAGCAGCTTGGACAGGTCGAATGAAAAACTGTTTTTT	-	TRBD1	TRBJ1-4	TRBV11-1
CASSNRDGYNEQFF	TGTGCCAGCAGTAACCGGGACGGATACAATGAGCAGTTCTTC	-	-	TRBJ2-1	TRBV3-1/TRBV3-2